Here is one TCR beta chain with its context. The antigen it binds to is not known. There are no base qualities to consult, and no much larger clone falls within one base. Using the deep immunoSEQ assay, multiplex PCR amplified TCR CDR3 regions from genomic DNA. Extracted genomic DNA from each cell subset was distributed evenly across all wells of several immunoSEQ 96-well plates, and each plate was treated as a replicate. For sorted subsets, about 200 ng genomic DNA, equal to about 30,000 T cell genomes, was loaded into each replicate PCR. Purified libraries were measured with a Qubit 3.0 fluorometer, size-checked on a Bioanalyzer 2100, and measured again with the KAPA Library Quantification kit. Every immunoSEQ 96-well plate was sequenced on a separate single-read 150-cycle Illumina NextSeq 550 flow cell. In the original analysis: Because the immunoSEQ output included only junctional sequences and no quality scores, the filtering could not be the same as the filtering used for full-length reads. To assign V/J genes and CDR3, sequences were annotated against IMGT germline references using PyIR, a Python wrapper for IgBLAST v1.9. Any read was removed if the V/J assignment was weak (E-value above 1e-6), the CDR3 was missing, or the read contained stop codons, out-of-frame junctions, or ambiguous translated residues. V3J clonotypes were defined by identical inferred V gene, J gene, and CDR3 amino acid sequence. Percentage overlap between repertoires was calculated by dividing the number of shared unique clonotypes by the size of the smaller repertoire. RTK rarefaction, the Chao1 estimator, and Recon v2.1 estimates of unobserved clonotypes were used to assess repertoire richness. Generation probabilities for all TCRbeta clonotypes obtained by the gDNA method from a handful of donors were computed using OLGA. TCRdb re-hosts the immuneACCESS table, in-frame sequences only. Its copies lack some clones; in the studies checked, an unresolved V gene accounts for under half of them, and the cause for the rest is not known. V, J and clone size derive from that table, while D and trimming were established from the DNA sequence. The sample records about a million clones, under 80% of which are singletons. The ten largest make up approximately 1.5% of the sample.

These data are taken from a study of shared clonotypes between healthy human individuals (dated by TCRdb to the early 2020s). Turning to the overall study: The cohort comprised a couple of women and a few men aged 18 to 49 years. To estimate repertoire size and how much clonotypes are shared between individuals, the study performed deep sequencing of blood TCR repertoires from roughly five healthy adults. Leukapheresis yielded between about 0.85 and 10 billion PBMCs per donor. Per donor, three plates each were used for CD4 naive and CD4 memory, two for CD8 naive, and one for CD8 memory. Libraries were prepared and TCR repertoires were sequenced by different laboratories using diverse techniques, in order to increase sequencing depth and limit assay-specific biases.

Trimming removed 4 bases from V and 3 bases from J, leaving 16 bases between the germline ends. The CDR3 spans 15 residues, from the cysteine through the phenylalanine. Left in the record is the CDR3 DNA by itself, 45 bases read in frame from the first base. CDR1 and CDR2 are read off the germline V gene as SGHRS and YFSETQ. Donors were healthy HIV-negative adults with no recently reported acute infections or vaccinations. All donors were Caucasian adults living in Nashville, Tennessee, USA. Magnetic negative selection was used to enrich CD4+ T cells, after which naive cells were positively selected on CD45RA and the negative fraction became the memory subset. After blood collection by leukapheresis, PBMCs were isolated using Ficoll-Histopaque density gradient centrifugation and then cryopreserved in the vapor phase of liquid nitrogen. Purity and quantity of every magnetically sorted T cell population were checked by analytical flow cytometry. Genomic DNA was isolated from each sorted fraction and quantified by UV absorbance on a Nanodrop 2000c.

Beyond this particular receptor, the publication reports: The small number of donors limited the genetic and exposure-history diversity represented. Incomplete sequencing was indicated by rarefaction of sorted-subset datasets, despite the large sequencing depth. Across several donors, approximately 5% of naive CD4, roughly 3.5% of naive CD8, 2.3% of memory CD4, and under 0.45% of memory CD8 clonotypes were shared. Estimated clonotype richness was generally larger for naive than for memory subsets. Sampling was limited to blood, and TCR repertoires in tissue likely differ from TCR repertoires in blood. Compared with non-shared clonotypes, clonotypes shared by all four sorted-subset donors had higher generation probabilities. Based on pairwise subsampling, the degree of clonotype sharing among donors was expected to be affected by sequencing depth.

The sequence was obtained from a man younger than 35 in good health. Source material: memory CD4+ T cells sorted from blood. Read against the paper, the sample's cell subset or site label means: CD45RA-negative fraction. The chain is encoded by TRBV5-1 joined to TRBJ2-5; TRBD2 is perhaps the D gene, given 6 matching bases. The nucleotide sequence reads TGCGCCAGCAGCCTTGGAGGGACGGCGAAAGAGACCCAGTACTTC. It is translated as CASSLGGTAKETQYF.